Shown below are 18 T cell receptor beta chains from a single sample sequenced in a study of blood T cell repertoires in COVID-19. Clones were read by immunoSEQ multiplex PCR, and TCRdb kept only the in-frame ones, dropping some. The sample comprises a few hundred thousand clones, approximately 91% of which are singletons, and roughly 0.9% rests with the top ten. The specimen was PBMCs or T cells enriched from blood (not recorded which). These receptors all come from a woman in her thirties or forties who had been exposed to COVID-19.

CDR3 DNA sequence: TGTGCCAGCAGCCCTTTGGAGTCGGCGGATCAGCCCCAGCATTTT. Its translation: CASSPLESADQPQHF. The rearrangement links TRBV27 to TRBJ1-5; D gene ambiguous. CDR3 size: 15 residues. Trimming took 6 bases from V and 5 from J, leaving 17 bases between them. Germline-derived CDR1 and CDR2 are MNHEY and SMNVEV (reference sequence).

This chain connects TRBV7-2 to TRBJ2-3; weak D call: TRBD2 (6 bases). Deletions cut 1 base from V and 4 bases from J, with 12 bases between. Germline loops: CDR1 SGHTA, CDR2 FQGNSA. The CDR3 is 15 residues long. This CDR3 reads CASSLDGRSADTQYF. CDR3 sequence (DNA): TGTGCCAGCAGCTTAGACGGGAGATCCGCAGATACGCAGTATTTT.

This chain connects TRBV7-3 to TRBJ2-2; 11 nucleotides line up with TRBD2. This CDR3 has 15 amino acids. The germline V gene has CDR1 SGHTA and CDR2 FQGTGA. Trimming at V came to 5 bases and at J to 6 bases, leaving 5 bases not matched to a gene. The CDR3 DNA sequence: TGTGCCAGCAGCCTACAACTAGCGGGGGCCGGGGAGCTGTTTTTT. Translated, it gives CASSLQLAGAGELFF. The whole variable domain, remainder taken from reference TRBV7-3 and TRBJ2-2, is GAGVSQTPSNKVTEKGKYVELRCDPISGHTALYWYRQSLGQGPEFLIYFQGTGAADDSGLPNDRFFAVRPEGSVSTLKIQRTERGDSAVYLCASSLQLAGAGELFFGEGSRLTVL.

Only one count was recorded for this clone. The rearrangement uses TRBV11-2 and TRBJ2-7; unclear D gene. The V and J ends lost 1 base and 1 base respectively, with 8 bases between them. This CDR3 spans 14 amino acids. Germline CDR1 is SGHAT and CDR2 is FQNNGV. The DNA of the CDR3 is TGTGCCAGCAGCTTAGGTCCCAGATCCTACGAGCAGTACTTC. It encodes CASSLGPRSYEQYF.

The chain uses TRBV30 and TRBJ2-2; 12 positions agree with TRBD2. This CDR3 has 18 residues. Germline values: CDR1 GTSNPN, CDR2 SVGIG (reference sequence). Unmatched junction bases numbered 17, after V lost 7 bases and J lost 5 bases. Here the CDR3 DNA reads TGTGCCTTCGCGGGGCTAGCGGGAGGGCAAGGTGGGACCGGGGAGCTGTTTTTT. As protein: CAFAGLAGGQGGTGELFF.

This chain uses TRBV11-3 with TRBJ2-1; 10 bases map to TRBD2. There are 16 residues in the CDR3. The germline V gene encodes CDR1 SGHNT and CDR2 YENEEA. V dropped 7 bases and J dropped 4; count of bases not matched to a gene: 10. The CDR3 coding sequence is TGTGCCAGCAAGCCCCTAGCGGGAGAGTCATACAATGAGCAGTTCTTC. Its protein is CASKPLAGESYNEQFF.

The chain carries TRBV30 and TRBJ2-1; 8 positions match TRBD2. V gave up 0 bases and J gave up 7 bases; unmatched junction bases: 23. CDR1 is GTSNPN, CDR2 SVGIG, per germline (reference sequence). The CDR3 is made up of 20 amino acids. CDR3 nucleotide sequence: TGTGCCTGGAGTGTACGATATGGACGGGGGGGCGTACTCAGTAGGAATGAGCAGTTCTTC. Protein sequence: CAWSVRYGRGGVLSRNEQFF.

The gene calls are TRBV24-1 and TRBJ2-3; a weak D match, TRBD2 (5 bases). The CDR3 loop spans 13 amino acids. Germline V lookup: CDR1 KGHDR, CDR2 SFDVKD. V was pared by 7 bases and J by 6 bases, with 13 bases between. The CDR3 loop reads CATRRGASDTQYF. The CDR3 coding sequence is TGTGCCACCAGACGGGGTGCGTCGGATACGCAGTATTTT.

The rearrangement links TRBV7-2 to TRBJ1-2; D not certain. Germline-derived CDR1 and CDR2 are SGHTA and FQGNSA. There are 14 residues in the CDR3. The V end was cut by 2 bases, the J end by 7 bases, with 14 bases between. CDR3 residues: CASSLSSPTSGYTF. For the CDR3, the DNA is TGTGCCAGCAGCTTAAGTTCCCCAACGAGTGGCTACACCTTC.

The CDR3 reads CASSVAGQGYEKLFF. DNA of the CDR3: TGTGCCAGCAGCGTAGCTGGGCAGGGTTATGAAAAACTGTTTTTT. The rearrangement links TRBV9 to TRBJ1-4; tentatively, D is TRBD1 (5 bases). This CDR3 is 15 amino acids long. V lost 0 bases, J lost 6 bases, and 12 bases lay in between. The germline gives CDR1 SGDLS, CDR2 YYNGEE.

V and J are TRBV5-1 and TRBJ2-7; the D gene is possibly TRBD2 (6 bases). This CDR3 has 14 residues. The germline gives CDR1 SGHRS, CDR2 YFSETQ. Trimming cost V 5 bases and J 5 bases, with 17 bases left between them. In DNA form, the CDR3 reads TGCGCCAGCAGGGGACTGGGACCTAGCCACGAGCAGTACTTC. Translating it yields CASRGLGPSHEQYF.

J is TRBJ2-7 and V is TRBV18; 9 nucleotides line up with TRBD2. Germline lookup yields CDR1 KGHSH and CDR2 LQKENI. J gave up 1 base and V 3 bases, and 4 bases lay outside the gene matches. The CDR3 spans 15 residues. Here the CDR3 reads CASSPSGRKSYEQYF. Here the CDR3 DNA reads TGTGCCAGCTCACCGAGCGGGAGGAAATCCTACGAGCAGTACTTC.

This clone was observed a few times. This sequence joins TRBV7-2 and TRBJ1-1; 9 nucleotides align to TRBD1. This CDR3 comprises 15 residues. The V segment lost 0 bases and the J segment 5 bases; nucleotides outside the gene matches: 4. Germline CDR1 SGHTA, CDR2 FQGNSA. This CDR3 is CASSLAHRGRTEAFF. Here the CDR3 DNA reads TGTGCCAGCAGCTTAGCGCACAGGGGGCGGACTGAAGCTTTCTTT.

The chain couples TRBV6-5 to TRBJ1-3; D may be TRBD1 (6 bases). The CDR3 length is 15 residues. The V gene's germline CDR1 is MNHEY and CDR2 SVGAGI. The germline V and J ends were trimmed by 0 bases and 6 bases, with 12 bases remaining between them. CDR3 sequence reads: CASSYSPGELNTIYF. CDR3 in DNA: TGTGCCAGCAGTTACTCGCCAGGGGAACTAAACACCATATATTTT.

The chain employs TRBV19 and TRBJ1-5; 10 bases are a match to TRBD1. V shed 9 bases and J 6 bases; nucleotides not matched to a gene: 8. This CDR3 has 14 residues. The germline CDR1 and CDR2 sequences are LNHDA and SQIVND (reference sequence). The CDR3 reads CASRPGQGTQPQHF. The CDR3 region has the DNA TGTGCCAGCCGCCCGGGACAGGGGACTCAGCCCCAGCATTTT.

The chain employs TRBV23-1 and TRBJ1-6; TRBD1 matches at 8 bases. TRBV23-1 is flagged as an ORF with uncertain function. The CDR3 loop spans 21 amino acids. V dropped 3 bases and J dropped 5; count of bases not matched to a gene: 21. The CDR3 coding sequence is TGCGCCAGCAGTCATAGTGAGTTAAGGGACAGGAAAAAGGTCGATAATTCACCCCTCCACTTT. This sequence encodes CASSHSELRDRKKVDNSPLHF.

This chain uses TRBV25-1 with TRBJ1-2, with unresolved D. V lost 1 base to trimming and J lost 3 bases, with 12 bases between them. The CDR3 length is 15 residues. Germline CDR1 is MGHDK and CDR2 is SYGVNS. CDR3 region: CASSESQERDYGYTF. The CDR3 DNA sequence: TGTGCCAGCAGTGAATCCCAAGAGAGGGACTATGGCTACACCTTC.

The chain links TRBV27 to TRBJ1-1, with 7 bases lining up with TRBD1. This CDR3 has 15 amino acids. The V and J ends lost 2 bases and 5 bases, in that order; junction bases with no gene match: 8. Looked up from germline, CDR1 is MNHEY and CDR2 is SMNVEV (reference sequence). Here the CDR3 reads CASSLDRVGRTEAFF. The CDR3 DNA reads as TGTGCCAGCAGTTTAGACAGGGTGGGAAGGACTGAAGCTTTCTTT.